This T cell receptor beta chain originates from a study of beta chain features in type 1 diabetes. Findings of the study overall: The naive, central memory and Treg TCRB repertoires looked more alike in patients than they did in healthy donors. All four CD4+ subsets from Type 1 diabetes patients carried moderately but significantly shorter TCRB CDR3s.

V lost 3 bases to trimming and J lost 4 bases, with 9 bases between them. Looked up from germline, CDR1 is SNHLY and CDR2 is FYNNEI. The CDR3 loop spans 13 amino acids. Of note for this clone: Antigen unknown.

Purity exceeding 95% was reached by all sorted populations. The whole isolated RNA underwent reverse transcription, so sequencing captured expressed TCRB transcripts. TCRdb keeps only in-frame clones here, not all; method: immunoSEQ multiplex PCR. The sample gives a few hundred thousand clones, approximately 10% of which show up once; 0.017% is in the top ten. The sequence came from a young man with type 1 diabetes. The sample consisted of naive CD4+ T cells from blood. The V call is TRBV2, the J call TRBJ1-2; D may be TRBD1 (6 bases). The CDR3 coding sequence is TGTGCCAGCAGTGACAGGGGAACCTATGGCTACACCTTC. Its protein is CASSDRGTYGYTF.